A selection of T cell receptor beta chains follows, all from one sample in a study of blood T cells in healthy people across ages. TCRdb analysed the 5' RACE reads with MiXCR anew, one entry per CDR3 protein. The data contain under 700,000 distinct CDR3 sequences, approximately 25% of them singletons. These data were likewise used in another study, on T cells of mothers and their children.

The sequencing sample was made of blood. These TCRs come from a boy between 10 and 17 years old in good health. Each CDR3 is given without its conserved first and last residue. Size is stated for part of the rows, as once, few or many counts, or as a class when the clone is expanded.

CDR3: ASTQDRGYNEQF; length: 12; size: -; J: TRBJ2-1; V: TRBV12-3/TRBV12-4
CDR3: ASSLTHLNTDTQY; length: 13; size: -; J: TRBJ2-3; V: TRBV5-1
CDR3: ASSDRGTSSGNTIY; length: 14; size: few; J: TRBJ1-3; V: TRBV12-3/TRBV12-4
CDR3: ASSLLGGDYEQY; length: 12; size: -; J: TRBJ2-7; V: TRBV5-1
CDR3: ASSAPPGQYNEQF; length: 13; size: -; J: TRBJ2-1; V: TRBV9
CDR3: AWSDLGGPNEKLF; length: 13; size: few; J: TRBJ1-4; V: TRBV30
CDR3: ASSHSRGNEETQY; length: 13; size: -; J: TRBJ2-5; V: TRBV11-1
CDR3: ASSSGGTANTEAF; length: 13; size: few; J: TRBJ1-1; V: TRBV28
CDR3: SARVPLGLAGFTDTQY; length: 16; size: many; J: TRBJ2-3; V: TRBV20-1
CDR3: ASSSSTSGMYNEQF; length: 14; size: -; J: TRBJ2-1; V: TRBV28
CDR3: ASSLVGGTLGETQY; length: 14; size: -; J: TRBJ2-5; V: TRBV5-1
CDR3: ASSSRDSNTEAF; length: 12; size: -; J: TRBJ1-1; V: TRBV11-2
CDR3: ASDRYEQY; length: 8; size: -; J: TRBJ2-7; V: TRBV2
CDR3: SARGERGIEGYGYT; length: 14; size: few; J: TRBJ1-2; V: TRBV20-1
CDR3: ASTLTTDTQY; length: 10; size: once; J: TRBJ2-3; V: TRBV12-3/TRBV12-4
CDR3: ATSRPREAF; length: 9; size: few; J: TRBJ1-1; V: TRBV15
CDR3: ASSQDRSGSPVGEQF; length: 15; size: many; J: TRBJ2-1; V: TRBV3-1
CDR3: ASSPGIAGEEETQY; length: 14; size: -; J: TRBJ2-5; V: TRBV3-1
CDR3: SARDPTDYEQY; length: 11; size: many; J: TRBJ2-7; V: TRBV20-1
CDR3: ASSLVQTQGTEAF; length: 13; size: -; J: TRBJ1-1; V: TRBV5-1
CDR3: ASQNAGVATDTQY; length: 13; size: -; J: TRBJ2-3; V: TRBV7-9
CDR3: SARDPLGQGGSPLH; length: 14; size: many; J: TRBJ1-6; V: TRBV20-1
CDR3: ASSQEWASSDEQY; length: 13; size: -; J: TRBJ2-7; V: TRBV4-1
CDR3: ASNSGTQGINEQY; length: 13; size: -; J: TRBJ2-7; V: TRBV5-5
CDR3: ASSRSVLPTTDTQY; length: 14; size: few; J: TRBJ2-3; V: TRBV5-6
CDR3: ASRESGREEQY; length: 11; size: few; J: TRBJ2-7; V: TRBV28
CDR3: ASSQDPGERDTEAF; length: 14; size: few; J: TRBJ1-1; V: TRBV4-1
CDR3: ASLDRGSLDGYT; length: 12; size: few; J: TRBJ1-2; V: TRBV2
CDR3: ASSRGLPLH; length: 9; size: -; J: TRBJ1-6; V: TRBV13
CDR3: ASSELPQGAAGANVLT; length: 16; size: -; J: TRBJ2-6; V: TRBV25-1
CDR3: ASSFGSGRVNDEQY; length: 14; size: -; J: -; V: TRBV5-1
CDR3: ASSQELAGGRYEQY; length: 14; size: -; J: -; V: TRBV4-3
CDR3: ASRATGPGELF; length: 11; size: -; J: TRBJ2-2; V: TRBV5-1
CDR3: ASSLSLLAGVNYEQY; length: 15; size: few; J: TRBJ2-7; V: TRBV7-2
CDR3: ASRSGGTGELF; length: 11; size: many; J: TRBJ2-2; V: TRBV7-2
CDR3: ASSYMVGAPGGHEQY; length: 15; size: few; J: -; V: TRBV6-2/TRBV6-3
CDR3: ASSRPGDQNIQY; length: 12; size: few; J: TRBJ2-4; V: TRBV5-4
CDR3: ASSLDPGLAKNIQY; length: 14; size: -; J: TRBJ2-4; V: TRBV5-1
CDR3: ASSSTGLGANVLT; length: 13; size: few; J: TRBJ2-6; V: TRBV7-9
CDR3: ASSQSTSEQETQY; length: 13; size: few; J: TRBJ2-5; V: TRBV4-2
CDR3: AIPYGTQY; length: 8; size: few; J: TRBJ2-5; V: TRBV7-9
CDR3: SVPAGSTNEKLF; length: 12; size: few; J: TRBJ1-4; V: TRBV29-1
CDR3: ASIQVRSTEAF; length: 11; size: -; J: TRBJ1-1; V: TRBV6-1
CDR3: ASSNGVRGRQETQY; length: 14; size: few; J: TRBJ2-5; V: TRBV12-3/TRBV12-4
CDR3: ASSILTGGTNEKLF; length: 14; size: few; J: TRBJ1-4; V: TRBV5-4